These T cell receptor beta chains were read from a single sample in a study of blood T cell repertoires in COVID-19. TCRdb's copy holds only in-frame clones and misses some; the assay was immunoSEQ multiplex PCR. The sample lists roughly 98,000 clones, 75% to 90% occurring once. Source material: peripheral blood. These receptors were taken from a human donor in a cohort sampled during active COVID-19. Each CDR3 is given without its conserved first and last residue.

cdr3_aa,v_call,j_call
ASSKDETGGGNTIY,TRBV21-1,TRBJ1-3
ASSEQGIGVQPQH,TRBV2,TRBJ1-5
ASSQPGQSYGYT,TRBV4-1,TRBJ1-2
ASSEWRTTRLF,TRBV7-2,TRBJ1-4
ASSPKTRGNYGYT,TRBV5-8,TRBJ1-2
ASSLWGQRGVGNQPQH,TRBV28,TRBJ1-5
ASSRLNSLQETQY,TRBV11-2,TRBJ2-5
ASSQVALNRGWGYT,TRBV23-1,TRBJ1-2
ASSQNRGGSYGYT,TRBV14,TRBJ1-2
ATSNRDTEQY,TRBV15,TRBJ2-7
ASSSRGSNGYT,TRBV7-3,TRBJ1-2
SVVDGRDTQY,TRBV29-1,TRBJ2-3
ASSPVLSRGYT,TRBV27,TRBJ1-2
ASSTVLGGFSNQPQH,TRBV19,TRBJ1-5
ASKSGTSGDQETQY,TRBV2,TRBJ2-5
ASSAQNSIANYGYT,TRBV19,TRBJ1-2
ASREDRGPHQPQH,TRBV6-1,TRBJ1-5